These 5 T cell receptor beta chains share one sample of origin, sequenced in a study of response to subunit inactivated influenza vaccine. TCRdb analysed the RT-PCR reads with MiXCR anew, one entry per CDR3 protein. The sample contains 630,000 or so distinct CDR3 sequences, 15% to 19% of which appear only once. Specimen: PBMCs from blood, collected 11 to 12 days after vaccination. The receptors were sampled from a man aged 50-59 years who received an inactivated influenza vaccine.

The sample holds many counts of this clonotype. The chain carries TRBV12-3 or TRBV12-4 and TRBJ2-2; 9 nucleotides line up with TRBD1. CDR3 length: 17 residues. The V segment lost 5 bases and the J segment 2 bases; nucleotides outside the gene matches: 9. Here the CDR3 reads CASSALLGQGNTGELFF. The DNA of the CDR3 is TGTGCCAGCAGTGCCCTTCTGGGACAGGGCAACACCGGGGAGCTGTTTTTT.

Only a few counts were recorded for this clonotype. The V gene is TRBV20-1, the J gene TRBJ1-2, with 9 bases identical to TRBD1. The CDR3 extends over 14 amino acids. Germline assignment: CDR1 DFQATT and CDR2 SNEGSKA (reference sequence). The V and J ends lost 1 base and 8 bases, in that order; junction bases with no gene match: 8. CDR3 amino acids: CSARVRDRVRGYTF. In DNA form, the CDR3 reads TGCAGTGCTAGAGTGAGGGACAGGGTCCGAGGCTACACCTTC.

This clonotype was seen many times. This chain uses TRBV4-1 with TRBJ1-2; D not certain. V shed 4 bases and J shed 0 bases, with 18 bases lying between them. This CDR3 contains 17 residues. Germline assignment: CDR1 MGHRA and CDR2 YSYEKL. The CDR3 DNA follows: TGCGCCAGCAGCCCGGACTACCACTTCCTTTCTAACTATGGCTACACCTTC. Translating gives CASSPDYHFLSNYGYTF.

The rearrangement links TRBV5-1 to TRBJ2-1, with TRBD2 identical over 9 bases. This CDR3 spans 14 amino acids. The V gene end was trimmed by 4 bases and the J gene end by 3 bases; junction bases not matched to a gene: 2. Germline values: CDR1 SGHRS, CDR2 YFSETQ. The CDR3 reads CASSIAGDYNEQFF. The CDR3 DNA sequence: TGCGCCAGCAGCATAGCGGGAGACTACAATGAGCAGTTCTTC.

This clonotype was seen only a few times. This chain links TRBV12-3 or TRBV12-4 with TRBJ1-1; no clear D. CDR3 length: 12 amino acids. V lost 6 bases to trimming and J lost 5 bases, with 10 bases between them. The CDR3 loop reads CASRRMGTEAFF. The CDR3 DNA reads as TGTGCCAGCAGGCGGATGGGAACTGAAGCTTTCTTT.